This entry lists 24 T cell receptor beta chains sequenced from one sample in a study of blood T cell repertoires in COVID-19. Method: immunoSEQ multiplex PCR; TCRdb's copy keeps in-frame clones and lacks some. The data contain 45,000 to 65,000 clones, roughly 87% of them singletons. The specimen sequenced was peripheral blood. These receptors were taken from a man older than 75 in a cohort sampled during active COVID-19.

This clone was picked up a small number of times. The V gene is TRBV3-1 (or the pseudogene TRBV3-2), the J gene TRBJ2-7; D call uncertain. This CDR3 comprises 15 residues. V lost 1 base, J lost 2 bases, and 12 bases lay in between. Germline V gene lookup returns CDR1 LGHDT and CDR2 YNNKEL (reference sequence). The CDR3 loop is CASSQGQGIPYEQYF. The CDR3 nucleotides are TGTGCCAGCAGCCAAGGACAAGGTATCCCCTACGAGCAGTACTTC.

V is TRBV10-2 and J is TRBJ1-2; 7 bases are a match to TRBD1. The CDR3 length is 14 residues. Germline V gene lookup returns CDR1 WSHSY and CDR2 SAAADI. V lost 7 bases to trimming and J lost 1 base; unmatched junction nucleotides: 6. The CDR3 DNA is TGCGCCAGCAAATCGGCAGGGGGTAACTATGGCTACACCTTC. Translating gives CASKSAGGNYGYTF.

The chain uses TRBV25-1 and TRBJ1-2, with 7 bases matching TRBD1. The CDR3 has 15 residues. Losses at the gene ends were 6 bases for V and 4 bases for J; bases not matched to a gene: 11. Looked up from germline, CDR1 is MGHDK and CDR2 is SYGVNS. CDR3 sequence (DNA): TGTGCCAGCAGCAACAACCGGGACAGATCCTATGGCTACACCTTC. Its translation is CASSNNRDRSYGYTF.

This clone came up a few times. The V and J genes are TRBV7-9 and TRBJ1-6, with 11 positions matching TRBD1. This CDR3 region has 18 residues. Trimming removed 4 bases from V and 1 base from J; junction bases left unmatched: 6. In germline, CDR1 is SEHNR, CDR2 FQNEAQ (reference sequence). The CDR3 sequence: CASSSGQGGLSYNSPLHF. The CDR3 bases are TGTGCCAGCAGCTCGGGACAGGGGGGACTTTCCTATAATTCACCCCTCCACTTT.

The V gene is TRBV5-6, the J gene TRBJ1-1; D is unresolved. V shed 5 bases and J shed 0 bases, with 8 bases lying between them. The CDR3 extends over 13 amino acids. Germline V gene sequence: CDR1 SGHDT, CDR2 YYEEEE. The CDR3 nucleotides read TGTGCCAGCAGGCGGAGGGTGAACACTGAAGCTTTCTTT. The encoded protein is CASRRRVNTEAFF.

This clone was counted between two and nine times. The genes are TRBV19 and TRBJ1-5; maybe TRBD1 (6 bases). V dropped 4 bases and J dropped 2 bases, with 15 bases sitting between them. From germline, CDR1 is LNHDA and CDR2 SQIVND (reference sequence). The CDR3 is 16 residues long. CDR3 in amino acids: CASSSTGFGGNQPQHF. The CDR3 bases are TGTGCCAGTAGTAGCACAGGGTTTGGTGGCAATCAGCCCCAGCATTTT.

V is TRBV7-2 and J is TRBJ2-5, with 15 positions matching TRBD2. The CDR3 is made up of 16 amino acids. Germline CDR1 reads SGHTA; CDR2 reads FQGNSA. The V gene end was trimmed by 5 bases and the J gene end by 5 bases; junction bases not matched to a gene: 6. The CDR3 protein is CASSRGLAGGTETQYF. The CDR3 coding sequence is TGTGCCAGCAGCCGGGGACTAGCGGGGGGCACCGAGACCCAGTACTTC.

The chain joins TRBV19 to TRBJ1-1, with 9 bases matching TRBD1. Per germline, CDR1 LNHDA and CDR2 SQIVND (reference sequence). The CDR3 has 15 amino acids. Losses at the gene ends were 5 bases for V and 6 bases for J; bases not matched to a gene: 10. CDR3 coding DNA: TGTGCCAGTAGTCAGGGACAGGGACTGGGTGCTGAAGCTTTCTTT. Translation gives CASSQGQGLGAEAFF.

This sequence joins TRBV2 and TRBJ1-2, with D unresolved. The CDR3 is 16 residues long. Trimming took 3 bases from V and 4 from J, leaving 18 bases between them. From germline, CDR1 is SNHLY and CDR2 FYNNEI. The chain's CDR3 is CASSDRRGAGSYGYTF. The CDR3 DNA follows: TGTGCCAGCAGTGATAGACGAGGAGCGGGATCCTATGGCTACACCTTC.

V is TRBV9 and J is TRBJ2-6, with a possible D match to TRBD2 (5 bases). Germline V gene sequence: CDR1 SGDLS, CDR2 YYNGEE. The CDR3 sequence is 15 residues long. V dropped 3 bases and J dropped 1 base, with 8 bases sitting between them. The chain's CDR3 is CASSGTGSGANVLTF. In DNA form, the CDR3 reads TGTGCCAGCAGCGGGACGGGATCTGGGGCCAACGTCCTGACTTTC.

This clone was picked up one time. This rearrangement joins TRBV6-2 or TRBV6-3 to TRBJ2-7, with 8 nucleotides matching TRBD2. The V gene's germline CDR1 is MNHEY and CDR2 SVGEGT. This CDR3 is 16 amino acids long. The V and J ends lost 4 bases and 1 base, in that order; junction bases with no gene match: 9. The DNA for the CDR3 is TGTGCCAGCAGTTGGGAAGGAGCGGGGGAGTCCTACGAGCAGTACTTC. This gives the protein CASSWEGAGESYEQYF.

V gene TRBV3-1 (or the pseudogene TRBV3-2) combines with J gene TRBJ2-7; weak D call: TRBD1 (6 bases). Germline loops: CDR1 LGHDT, CDR2 YNNKEL (reference sequence). CDR3 length: 15 amino acids. V lost 6 bases and J 4 bases, leaving 19 bases between the germline ends. Written as DNA, the CDR3 is TGTGCCAGCAGGCTACCTGGGACAAACGGATACGAGCAGTACTTC. It yields the protein CASRLPGTNGYEQYF.

This clone has only a few counts. The rearrangement links TRBV10-3 to TRBJ1-2; D is unresolved. The CDR3 extends over 12 amino acids. With 10 bases removed from V and 6 bases from J, the gap between germline ends came to 15 bases. Germline V gives CDR1 ENHRY, CDR2 SYGVKD. The CDR3 here is CASARDTDGYTF. The CDR3 nucleotides are TGTGCCAGCGCCCGCGACACGGATGGCTACACCTTC.

In DNA, the CDR3 is TGTGCCAGCAGTAAACAGGGGGTAGATGGCTACACCTTC. As protein: CASSKQGVDGYTF. The chain couples TRBV12-3 or TRBV12-4 to TRBJ1-2; TRBD1 matches at 8 bases. The CDR3 has 13 amino acids. V trimming: 5 bases; J trimming: 6 bases; junction bases outside the gene matches: 5.

The chain joins TRBV30 to TRBJ1-6, with D maybe TRBD1 (5 bases). Trimming removed 1 base at V and 6 bases at J, with 10 bases between. CDR1 is GTSNPN and CDR2 is SVGIG in the germline V gene (reference sequence). The CDR3 is 14 residues long. Here the CDR3 DNA reads TGTGCCTGGAGTGCAGGGCGGACTAATTCACCCCTCCACTTT. Translated, it gives CAWSAGRTNSPLHF.

The gene calls are TRBV6-4 and TRBJ1-1, with a tentative D call TRBD1 (6 bases). Germline assignment: CDR1 MRHNA and CDR2 SNTAGT. Trimming took off 3 bases at V and 4 bases at J, with 18 bases between the two ends. The CDR3 has 16 residues. CDR3 nucleotide sequence: TGTGCCAGCAGTGATACAGGGTCTACCTCTCGCACTGAAGCTTTCTTT. It yields the protein CASSDTGSTSRTEAFF.

The chain uses TRBV10-3 and TRBJ2-5; D not resolved. The CDR3 has 12 amino acids. Germline V gene data show CDR1 as ENHRY and CDR2 as SYGVKD. Trimming left V 4 bases short and J 4 bases short, with 7 bases between. CDR3 amino acids: CAISGRGETQYF. CDR3 bases: TGTGCCATCAGTGGGCGAGGAGAGACCCAGTACTTC.

This clone has just one count. The V call is TRBV3-1 (or the pseudogene TRBV3-2), the J call TRBJ2-1; the D gene is possibly TRBD1 (5 bases). V was trimmed by 0 bases and J by 4 bases, leaving 10 bases between them. There are 15 residues in the CDR3. Germline values: CDR1 LGHDT, CDR2 YNNKEL (reference sequence). CDR3: CASSQETGEYNEQFF. As DNA, the CDR3 is TGTGCCAGCAGCCAAGAAACAGGAGAATACAATGAGCAGTTCTTC.

This clone was observed a handful of times. The genes are TRBV19 and TRBJ1-2; D might be TRBD1 (6 bases). V was trimmed by 8 bases and J by 0 bases, leaving 16 bases between them. This CDR3 is built from 15 residues. Germline V CDR1 and CDR2: LNHDA, SQIVND (reference sequence). CDR3 coding DNA: TGTGCCAGTTCCTCCGGGGGGGCCACTAACTATGGCTACACCTTC. Translation: CASSSGGATNYGYTF.

This chain connects TRBV6-1 to TRBJ1-2, with D perhaps TRBD1 (6 bases). Trimming pared 0 bases from V and 0 bases from J, leaving 8 bases between. This CDR3 is built from 15 residues. CDR1 and CDR2 from the germline V gene are MNHNS and SASEGT. The CDR3 reads CASSEAYRANYGYTF. The CDR3 DNA is TGTGCCAGCAGTGAAGCGTACAGGGCTAACTATGGCTACACCTTC.

The chain has TRBV9 and TRBJ2-3, with TRBD2 matching over 8 bases. CDR1 and CDR2 from the germline V gene are SGDLS and YYNGEE. V trimming: 0 bases; J trimming: 2 bases; junction bases outside the gene matches: 5. CDR3 length: 16 residues. The CDR3 DNA is TGTGCCAGCAGCGTAGGCGCTAGCGGGCTCACAGATACGCAGTATTTT. It encodes CASSVGASGLTDTQYF.

The V and J genes are TRBV5-1 and TRBJ1-4; D is perhaps TRBD1 (6 bases). Germline loops: CDR1 SGHRS, CDR2 YFSETQ. Trimming cost V 4 bases and J 4 bases, with 14 bases left between them. CDR3 length equals 15 residues. CDR3 in DNA: TGCGCCAGCAGCCCTCAGGACAGTATTAATGAAAAACTGTTTTTT. Its protein product is CASSPQDSINEKLFF.

DNA for the CDR3: TGTGCCAGCAGCCAAGGGCAGAGGTCACCCCTCCACTTT. Residues: CASSQGQRSPLHF. This chain joins TRBV3-1 (or the pseudogene TRBV3-2) and TRBJ1-6, with D unresolved. V was shortened by 1 base and J by 10 bases, with 8 bases between the two germline ends. Germline assignment: CDR1 LGHDT and CDR2 YNNKEL (reference sequence). The CDR3 spans 13 residues.

The chain carries TRBV7-2 and TRBJ2-7; D is uncertain. The CDR3 spans 12 residues. Germline V gene data show CDR1 as SGHTA and CDR2 as FQGNSA. V was clipped by 3 bases and J by 6 bases, with 9 bases between them. CDR3 sequence (DNA): TGTGCCAGCAGCTTCGAGGTAGGCGAGCAGTACTTC. This codes for CASSFEVGEQYF. The full variable domain, its missing parts supplied by reference TRBV7-2 and TRBJ2-7, is GAGVSQSPSNKVTEKGKDVELRCDPISGHTALYWYRQSLGQGLEFLIYFQGNSAPDKSGLPSDRFSAERTGGSVSTLTIQRTQQEDSAVYLCASSFEVGEQYFGPGTRLTVT.